This TCR beta chain was sequenced for a study of blood T cell repertoires in COVID-19. The age range of participants was 18 to 89 years, with residence in under 30 US areas. Cohorts were determined from participant-reported clinical history. Two negative PCRs, clearance, or symptom resolution characterized the recovered Cohort 3 donors. Profiled with immunoSEQ multiplex PCR; TCRdb holds only in-frame clones, not every one. The profile shows about 300,000 clones, 85% to 90% of them singletons. The trim removed 5 bases at V and 6 bases at J, leaving 20 bases unmatched. CDR1 is SGDLS and CDR2 is YYNGEE in the germline V gene. The CDR3 has 19 residues.

The sample comprised PBMCs or T cells enriched from blood (not recorded which). The genes are TRBV9 and TRBJ2-1; 10 bases are shared with TRBD2. The clonotype originates from a man in his thirties or forties who had recovered from COVID-19. CDR3 coding DNA: TGTGCCAGCAGTCTTACGACTTATCTTGGAGAGCGGGGGGGCAATGAGCAGTTCTTC. It encodes CASSLTTYLGERGGNEQFF.